This T cell receptor beta chain was identified during a study of blood T cell repertoires in COVID-19. Original analysis: For nucleated cells, counts were estimated from reference gene primer amplification. Clones were read by immunoSEQ multiplex PCR, and TCRdb kept only the in-frame ones, dropping some. V and J calls and clone size are as listed in that table; D and trimming were resolved from the DNA. The data show 110,000 or so clones, about 83% seen once. CDR1 is SGHTA and CDR2 is FQGNSA in the germline V gene. The CDR3 covers 16 residues. V shed 0 bases and J 5 bases; nucleotides not matched to a gene: 1.

The V call is TRBV7-2, the J call TRBJ2-5; 15 bases map to TRBD2. Sequencing was done on a sample of peripheral blood. The sequence was collected from a woman aged 45-59 years with acute or convalescent COVID-19. The CDR3 coding sequence is TGTGCCAGCAGCTTAGCGGGGACTAGCGGGGGGGAGACCCAGTACTTC. Encoded protein: CASSLAGTSGGETQYF.